This TCR beta chain was captured by sequencing in a study of T cell responses to AZD1222 COVID-19 vaccine. At the level of the study: Second-dose schedules of about 4 or about 12 weeks were combined.

This CDR3 is 15 amino acids long. V lost 8 bases and J lost 5, with 20 bases in between. CDR1 is MNHEY, CDR2 SMNVEV, per germline (reference sequence). Points on this clone: Its cognate antigen is unknown.

Study findings and constraints: Clonal diversity may have been underestimated, and the donors were mostly white British, with more females than males.

Method: immunoSEQ multiplex PCR; TCRdb's copy keeps in-frame clones and lacks some. The data hold under 150,000 clones, with 85% to 95% observed a single time. This TCR was recovered from an adult in good health. The chain carries TRBV27 and TRBJ2-3; D is undetermined. The specimen was peripheral blood, collected on day 0 of AZD1222 vaccination. CDR3 in amino acids: CASSFGPVVRDTQYF. CDR3 sequence (DNA): TGTGCCAGCTCCTTCGGCCCTGTCGTACGAGATACGCAGTATTTT.